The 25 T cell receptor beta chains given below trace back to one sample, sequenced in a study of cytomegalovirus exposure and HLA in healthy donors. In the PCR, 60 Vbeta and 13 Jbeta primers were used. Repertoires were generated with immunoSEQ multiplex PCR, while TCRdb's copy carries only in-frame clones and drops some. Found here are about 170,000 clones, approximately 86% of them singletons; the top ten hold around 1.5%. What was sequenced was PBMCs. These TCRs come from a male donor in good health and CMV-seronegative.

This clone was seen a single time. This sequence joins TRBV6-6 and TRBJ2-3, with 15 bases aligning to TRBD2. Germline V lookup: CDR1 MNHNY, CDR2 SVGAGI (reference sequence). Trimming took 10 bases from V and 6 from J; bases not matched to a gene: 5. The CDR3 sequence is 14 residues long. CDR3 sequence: CATGLAGGQDTQYF. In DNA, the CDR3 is TGTGCCACGGGACTAGCGGGAGGCCAGGATACGCAGTATTTT.

DNA of the CDR3: TGTGCCAGCAGCTTAGGCGCGGTGAGTTACGAGCAGTACTTC. Encoded protein: CASSLGAVSYEQYF. V usage is TRBV13 and J usage is TRBJ2-7; unclear D gene. This CDR3 contains 14 residues. V lost 0 bases to trimming and J lost 4 bases, with 10 bases between them. CDR1 is PRHDT and CDR2 is FYEKMQ in the germline V gene (reference sequence).

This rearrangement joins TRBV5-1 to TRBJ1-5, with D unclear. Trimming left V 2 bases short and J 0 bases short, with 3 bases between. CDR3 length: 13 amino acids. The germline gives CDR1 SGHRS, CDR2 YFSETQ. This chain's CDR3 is CASSFNSNQPQHF. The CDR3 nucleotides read TGCGCCAGCAGCTTCAATAGCAATCAGCCCCAGCATTTT.

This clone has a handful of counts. The CDR3 here is CASSDGQGGDTQYF. DNA of the CDR3: TGTGCCAGCAGTGACGGCCAGGGAGGAGATACGCAGTATTTT. The chain couples TRBV6-4 to TRBJ2-3; maybe TRBD2 (6 bases). The V and J ends lost 2 bases and 5 bases respectively, with 11 bases between them. Germline CDR1 reads MRHNA; CDR2 reads SNTAGT. The CDR3 runs to 14 residues.

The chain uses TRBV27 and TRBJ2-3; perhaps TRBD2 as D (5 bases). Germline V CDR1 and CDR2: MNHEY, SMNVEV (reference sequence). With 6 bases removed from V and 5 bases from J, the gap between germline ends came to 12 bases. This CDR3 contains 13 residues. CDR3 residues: CASSYHGRDTQYF. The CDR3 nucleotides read TGTGCCAGCAGCTACCATGGGAGAGATACGCAGTATTTT.

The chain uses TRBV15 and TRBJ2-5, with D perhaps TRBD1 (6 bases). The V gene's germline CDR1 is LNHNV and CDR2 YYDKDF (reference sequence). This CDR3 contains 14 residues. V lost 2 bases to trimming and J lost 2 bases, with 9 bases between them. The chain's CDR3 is CATSRPGEQETQYF. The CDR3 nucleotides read TGTGCCACCAGCAGACCAGGGGAGCAAGAGACCCAGTACTTC.

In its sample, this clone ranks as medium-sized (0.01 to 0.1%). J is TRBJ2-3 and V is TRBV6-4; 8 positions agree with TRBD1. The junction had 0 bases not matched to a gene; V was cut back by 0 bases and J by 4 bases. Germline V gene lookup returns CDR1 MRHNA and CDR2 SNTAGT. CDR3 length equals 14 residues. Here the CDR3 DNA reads TGTGCCAGCAGTGACTCACAGGGGGCAGATACGCAGTATTTT. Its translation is CASSDSQGADTQYF.

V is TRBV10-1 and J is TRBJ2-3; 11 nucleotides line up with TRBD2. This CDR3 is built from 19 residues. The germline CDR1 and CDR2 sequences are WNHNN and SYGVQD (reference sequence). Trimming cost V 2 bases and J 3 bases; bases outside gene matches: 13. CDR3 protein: CASSENSGRGESVTDTQYF. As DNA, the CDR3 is TGCGCCAGCAGTGAGAATAGCGGGAGGGGTGAGTCCGTAACAGATACGCAGTATTTT.

This CDR3 reads CASSGQSLTEAFF. CDR3 DNA: TGTGCCAGCAGTGGACAGAGCCTCACTGAAGCTTTCTTT. This chain links TRBV27 with TRBJ1-1; D is perhaps TRBD1 (6 bases). This CDR3 is 13 amino acids long. Germline V gives CDR1 MNHEY, CDR2 SMNVEV (reference sequence). The V gene lost 5 bases and the J gene lost 4 bases, with 11 bases spanning the gap.

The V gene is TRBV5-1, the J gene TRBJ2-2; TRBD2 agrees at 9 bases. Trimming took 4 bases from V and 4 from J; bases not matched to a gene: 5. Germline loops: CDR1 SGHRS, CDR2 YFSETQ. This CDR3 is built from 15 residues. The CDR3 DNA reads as TGCGCCAGCAGCATGGGACTAGCAGTCACCGGGGAGCTGTTTTTT. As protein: CASSMGLAVTGELFF.

In DNA form, the CDR3 reads TGTGCCAGCTCCCCAGGGATGTCGACCTACAATGAGCAGTTCTTC. It encodes CASSPGMSTYNEQFF. The chain links TRBV2 to TRBJ2-1, with D tentatively TRBD1 (5 bases). The germline V gene encodes CDR1 SNHLY and CDR2 FYNNEI. The V end lost 8 bases, the J end lost 2 bases, and 16 bases lay between the germline ends. The CDR3 has 15 amino acids.

As DNA, the CDR3 is TGTGCCAGCAGTTCACAAGAGACCCAGTACTTC. As protein: CASSSQETQYF. The chain uses TRBV28 and TRBJ2-5; unclear D gene. This CDR3 spans 11 amino acids. Germline V gene lookup returns CDR1 MDHEN and CDR2 SYDVKM. Trimming left V 4 bases short and J 2 bases short, with 2 bases between.

This chain's CDR3 is CASSAGGPVNTEAFF. CDR3 DNA: TGTGCCAGCAGCGCAGGGGGGCCCGTGAACACTGAAGCTTTCTTT. This chain links TRBV6-5 with TRBJ1-1, with TRBD1 identical over 7 bases. The CDR3 consists of 15 residues. CDR1 and CDR2 from the germline V gene are MNHEY and SVGAGI. The V segment lost 6 bases and the J segment 0 bases; nucleotides outside the gene matches: 7.

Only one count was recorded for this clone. DNA of the CDR3: TGCAGCGTGACCGGGACAGGGGGATACGAGCAGTACTTC. This encodes CSVTGTGGYEQYF. The V gene is TRBV29-1, the J gene TRBJ2-7, with 11 bases lining up with TRBD1. After removal of 6 bases from V and 4 bases from J, the junction contained 5 bases not matched to a gene. Germline V gene lookup returns CDR1 SQVTM and CDR2 ANQGSEA. CDR3 length: 13 amino acids.

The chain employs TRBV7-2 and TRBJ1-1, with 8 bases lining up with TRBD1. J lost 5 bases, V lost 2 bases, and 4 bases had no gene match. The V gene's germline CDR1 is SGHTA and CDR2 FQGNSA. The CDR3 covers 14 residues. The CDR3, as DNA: TGTGCCAGCAGCTTACCAGGGGGCAAGACTGAAGCTTTCTTT. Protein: CASSLPGGKTEAFF.

The DNA of the CDR3 is TGTGCCAGCAGCTTCCGGACAACTTACCAAGAGACCCAGTACTTC. Protein sequence: CASSFRTTYQETQYF. The chain has TRBV5-4 and TRBJ2-5; TRBD1 might be the D (5 bases). V was shortened by 2 bases and J by 0 bases, with 11 bases between the two germline ends. CDR1 is SGHNT, CDR2 YYREEE, per germline (reference sequence). The CDR3 consists of 15 residues.

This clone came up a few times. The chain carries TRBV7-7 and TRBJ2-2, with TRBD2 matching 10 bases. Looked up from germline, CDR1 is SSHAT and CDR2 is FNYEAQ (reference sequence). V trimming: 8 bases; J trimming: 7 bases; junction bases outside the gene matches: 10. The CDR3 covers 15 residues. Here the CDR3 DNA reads TGTGCCAGCCGACAGGGGACTAGCGAGGGCGGGGAGCTGTTTTTT. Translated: CASRQGTSEGGELFF.

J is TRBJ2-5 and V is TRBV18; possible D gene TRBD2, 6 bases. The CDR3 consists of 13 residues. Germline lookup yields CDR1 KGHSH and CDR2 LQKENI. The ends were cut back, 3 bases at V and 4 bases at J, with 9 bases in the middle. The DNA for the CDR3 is TGTGCCAGCTCACCTTTGGGGGGAGAGACCCAGTACTTC. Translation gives CASSPLGGETQYF.

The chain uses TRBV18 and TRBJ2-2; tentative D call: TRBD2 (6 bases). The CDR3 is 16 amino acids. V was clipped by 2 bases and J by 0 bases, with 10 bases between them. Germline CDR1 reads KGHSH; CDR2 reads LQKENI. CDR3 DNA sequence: TGTGCCAGCTCACCATTCGCGGGAACGAACACCGGGGAGCTGTTTTTT. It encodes CASSPFAGTNTGELFF.

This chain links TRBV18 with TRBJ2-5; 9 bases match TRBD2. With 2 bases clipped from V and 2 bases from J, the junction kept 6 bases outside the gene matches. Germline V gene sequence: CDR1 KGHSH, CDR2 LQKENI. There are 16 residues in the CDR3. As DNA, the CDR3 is TGTGCCAGCTCACCAGTAGAACTAGCGGGTCAAGAGACCCAGTACTTC. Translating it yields CASSPVELAGQETQYF.

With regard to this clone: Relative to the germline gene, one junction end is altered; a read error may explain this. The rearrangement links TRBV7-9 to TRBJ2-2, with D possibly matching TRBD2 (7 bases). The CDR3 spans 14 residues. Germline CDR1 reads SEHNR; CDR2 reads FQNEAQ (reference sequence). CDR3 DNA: TGTTCCAGCAGTCGGGGGGCCGGCACCGGGGAGCTGTTTTTT. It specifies CSSSRGAGTGELFF.

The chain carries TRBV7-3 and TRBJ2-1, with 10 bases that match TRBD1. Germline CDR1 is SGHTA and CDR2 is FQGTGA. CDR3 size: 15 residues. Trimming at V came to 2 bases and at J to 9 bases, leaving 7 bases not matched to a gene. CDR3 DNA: TGTGCCAGCAGCTTAGCCGGACAGGGGGGACGTGAGCAGTTCTTC. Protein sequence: CASSLAGQGGREQFF.

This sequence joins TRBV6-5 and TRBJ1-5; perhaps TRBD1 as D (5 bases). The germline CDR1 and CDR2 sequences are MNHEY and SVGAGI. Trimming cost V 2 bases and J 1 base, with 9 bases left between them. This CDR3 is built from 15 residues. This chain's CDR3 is CASSYGGRSNQPQHF. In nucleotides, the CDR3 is TGTGCCAGCAGTTACGGGGGGAGGAGCAATCAGCCCCAGCATTTT.

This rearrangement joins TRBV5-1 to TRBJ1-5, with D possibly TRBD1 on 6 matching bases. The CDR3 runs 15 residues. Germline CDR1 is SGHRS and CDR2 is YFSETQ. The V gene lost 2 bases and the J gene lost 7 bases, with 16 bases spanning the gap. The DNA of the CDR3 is TGCGCCAGCAGCTTTACAGGGTTAGGGGGACAGCCCCAGCATTTT. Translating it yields CASSFTGLGGQPQHF.

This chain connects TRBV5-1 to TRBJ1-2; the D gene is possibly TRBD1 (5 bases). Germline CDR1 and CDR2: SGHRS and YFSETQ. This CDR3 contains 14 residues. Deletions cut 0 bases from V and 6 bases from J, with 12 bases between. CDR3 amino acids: CASSLDPGRDGYTF. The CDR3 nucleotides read TGCGCCAGCAGCTTGGATCCAGGGAGGGATGGCTACACCTTC.